This T cell receptor (beta chain) was sequenced in a study of monozygotic twins with inflammatory bowel disease. Study-level findings and limits: There were differing immunosuppressive treatments, which may have added variability to patient repertoires.

Blood (2.5 ml) was collected from every donor individually. Per germline, CDR1 MGHRA and CDR2 YSYEKL. This CDR3 spans 19 amino acids. Each UMI harboured a 6-nucleotide sample barcode and was appended via template switching. No DNA is given; TCRdb re-called the 5' RACE reads and lists each CDR3 protein once. Reported are around 200,000 distinct CDR3 sequences; the ten largest clones contain approximately 1.6%. Turning to this clonotype: What it binds is unknown.

The chain joins TRBV4-1 to TRBJ2-1; TCRdb picks TRBD2, but there is no DNA to check that call. The TCR comes from a human donor with ulcerative colitis or Crohn's disease, or a healthy co-twin of an affected twin (not recorded which). The sample was blood. The CDR3 is CASSQQTSGGQSSYNEQFF.